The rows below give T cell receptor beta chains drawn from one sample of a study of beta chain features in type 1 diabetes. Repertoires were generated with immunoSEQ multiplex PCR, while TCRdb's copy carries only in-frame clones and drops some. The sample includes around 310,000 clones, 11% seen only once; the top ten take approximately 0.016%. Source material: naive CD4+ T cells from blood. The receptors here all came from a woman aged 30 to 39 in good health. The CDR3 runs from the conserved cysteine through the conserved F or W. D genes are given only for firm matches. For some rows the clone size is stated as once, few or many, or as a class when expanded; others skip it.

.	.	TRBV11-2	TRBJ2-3	TGTGCCAGCAGCTCCACGCTAGGTTTGAGTACGCAGTATTTT	CASSSTLGLSTQYF
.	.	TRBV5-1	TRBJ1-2	TGCGCCAGCAGCTTGGTATCGTCCAGGGATGGCGGCTACACCTTC	CASSLVSSRDGGYTF
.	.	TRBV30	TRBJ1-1	TGTGCCTGGAGTGTTTCACACGAAGCTTTCTTT	CAWSVSHEAFF
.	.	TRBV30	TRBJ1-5	TGTGCCTGGAGTCGGGGGGGGAGCAATCAGCCCCAGCATTTT	CAWSRGGSNQPQHF
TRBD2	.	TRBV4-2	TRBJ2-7	TGTGCCAGCAGCCAAAGGCTAGCGGACGACTCCTACGAGCAGTACTTC	CASSQRLADDSYEQYF
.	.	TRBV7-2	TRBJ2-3	TGTGCCAGCAGCCCCATGAGTCTAACCCTAGATACGCAGTATTTT	CASSPMSLTLDTQYF
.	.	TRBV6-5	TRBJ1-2	TGTGCCAGCAGTTACTCGTCGGGTGCCCTGGGCTATGGCTACACCTTC	CASSYSSGALGYGYTF
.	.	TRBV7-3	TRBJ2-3	TGTGCCAGCAGCTCCAACCCCGGACAGAGCACAGATACGCAGTATTTT	CASSSNPGQSTDTQYF
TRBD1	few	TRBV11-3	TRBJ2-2	TGTGCCAGCAGCTTAGCGGACAGGCCAAACACCGGGGAGCTGTTTTTT	CASSLADRPNTGELFF
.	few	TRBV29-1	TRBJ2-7	TGCAGCGGCCAGACTAGTGACGAGCAGTACTTC	CSGQTSDEQYF
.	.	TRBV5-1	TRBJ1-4	TGCGCCAGCAGCCTCCGACAGAGAAATGAAAAACTGTTTTTT	CASSLRQRNEKLFF
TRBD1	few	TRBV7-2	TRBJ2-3	TGTGCCAGCAGCTCCTCAGGGGGCGTTTGGGGGACGCAGTATTTT	CASSSSGGVWGTQYF
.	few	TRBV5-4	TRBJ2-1	TGTGCCAGCACCGTTCAACTAGACCCCCTCTTCCTCTTCTTC	CASTVQLDPLFLFF
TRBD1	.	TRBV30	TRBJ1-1	TGTGCCTGGATTGGACAGGGGCGGACTGAAGCTTTCTTT	CAWIGQGRTEAFF
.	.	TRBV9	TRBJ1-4	TGTGCCAGCAGCGTAGGGGCGGGAACTAATGAAAAACTGTTTTTT	CASSVGAGTNEKLFF
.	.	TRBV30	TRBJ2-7	TGTGCCTGGAGTCCACAGGGAAACTACGAGCAGTACTTC	CAWSPQGNYEQYF
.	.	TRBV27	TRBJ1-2	TGTGCCAGCAGTTCAGGGCGGACCTATGGCTACACCTTC	CASSSGRTYGYTF
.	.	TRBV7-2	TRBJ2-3	TGTGCCAGCAGCCAACACAGCACAGATACGCAGTATTTT	CASSQHSTDTQYF
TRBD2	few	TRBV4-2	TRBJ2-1	TGTGCCAGCAGCCATGGACTAGCGGGAGGGGGATCAAGCTCCTACAATGAGCAGTTCTTC	CASSHGLAGGGSSSYNEQFF
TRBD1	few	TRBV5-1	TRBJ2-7	TGCGCCAGCAGCCCGGGACAGGGGATCCCCTACGAGCAGTACTTC	CASSPGQGIPYEQYF
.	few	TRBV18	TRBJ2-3	TGTGCCAGCTCAGGTGGACTATCCACAGATACGCAGTATTTT	CASSGGLSTDTQYF
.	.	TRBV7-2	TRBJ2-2	TGTGCCAGCGGTACTAGCCAGAGCGGGGAGCTGTTTTTT	CASGTSQSGELFF
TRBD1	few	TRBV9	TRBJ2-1	TGTGCCAGCAGCGTAGGCCCCAACAGCGCAGGGGGAATATACAATGAGCAGTTCTTC	CASSVGPNSAGGIYNEQFF
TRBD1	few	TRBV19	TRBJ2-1	TGTGCCAGTATGAGGACAGGGTCAGGCTACAATGAGCAGTTCTTC	CASMRTGSGYNEQFF
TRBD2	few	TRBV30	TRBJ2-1	TGTGCCTGGGATTCCGGGACTAGCGTCCCCTCAGAGCAGTTCTTC	CAWDSGTSVPSEQFF
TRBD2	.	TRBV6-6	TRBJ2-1	TGTGCCAGCAGCTCCGGGAGGGTGGGCTACAATGAGCAGTTCTTC	CASSSGRVGYNEQFF
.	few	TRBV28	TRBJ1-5	TGTGCCAGCAGTCCCCCGGGGATGGTCAATCAGCCCCAGCATTTT	CASSPPGMVNQPQHF
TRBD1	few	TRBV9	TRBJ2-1	TGTGCCAGCAGCCAAGCCGGGACAGGGGGTTTCTACAATGAGCAGTTCTTC	CASSQAGTGGFYNEQFF
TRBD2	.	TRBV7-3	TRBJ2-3	TGTGCCAGCAGCGCACTAGCGGGAGGCACAGATACGCAGTATTTT	CASSALAGGTDTQYF
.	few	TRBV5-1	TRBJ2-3	TGCGCCAGCAGCTCGACTAGAAGCACAGATACGCAGTATTTT	CASSSTRSTDTQYF